The 26 T cell receptor beta chains listed next were all sequenced from one sample in a study of PD-1 blockade in classical Hodgkin lymphoma. Time point noted: cycle 4 day 1 (C4D1), after less than 7 weeks of nivolumab. Following autologous stem cell transplantation, relapse occurred in every patient, and exposure to brentuximab vedotin varied. Measured with immunoSEQ multiplex PCR; TCRdb has only the in-frame clones, and not every one. The repertoire has about 60,000 clones, 91% of them found once; the top ten carry about 9.4%. The sample here was peripheral blood mononuclear cells (PBMCs), taken before the fourth cycle of nivolumab. Source of these receptors: a human donor with classical Hodgkin lymphoma.

The CDR3 protein is CASSLGGRPQNIQYF. The CDR3 bases are TGTGCCAGCAGCTTGGGGGGCCGTCCCCAAAACATTCAGTACTTC. This chain uses TRBV5-6 with TRBJ2-4; possible D gene TRBD1, 5 bases. Germline V lookup: CDR1 SGHDT, CDR2 YYEEEE. CDR3 length: 15 amino acids. Trimming removed 0 bases at V and 5 bases at J, with 12 bases between. The full variable domain, with the rest looked up from reference TRBV5-6 and TRBJ2-4, is DAGVTQSPTHLIKTRGQQVTLRCSPKSGHDTVSWYQQALGQGPQFIFQYYEEEERQRGNFPDRFSGHQFPNYSSELNVNALLLGDSALYLCASSLGGRPQNIQYFGAGTRLSVL.

The chain has TRBV27 and TRBJ2-7; TRBD2 aligns across 10 bases. Per germline, CDR1 MNHEY and CDR2 SMNVEV (reference sequence). Losses at the gene ends were 5 bases for V and 1 base for J; bases not matched to a gene: 8. The CDR3 contains 16 residues. The CDR3 is CASSPNPSGGSYEQYF. DNA for the CDR3: TGTGCCAGCAGTCCAAATCCTAGCGGGGGATCCTACGAGCAGTACTTC.

The chain is built from TRBV9 and TRBJ2-7; the match to TRBD1 covers 7 bases. J lost 4 bases, V lost 0 bases, and 4 bases had no gene match. This CDR3 region has 14 residues. The V gene's germline CDR1 is SGDLS and CDR2 YYNGEE. The CDR3, as DNA: TGTGCCAGCAGCGTAGCTGGGACAGCTTACGAGCAGTACTTC. It yields the protein CASSVAGTAYEQYF.

This clone appeared a single time. This chain connects TRBV2 to TRBJ2-7, with 10 bases that match TRBD1. The CDR3 spans 13 residues. Trimming cost V 5 bases and J 5 bases; bases outside gene matches: 3. The V gene's germline CDR1 is SNHLY and CDR2 FYNNEI. The CDR3 DNA is TGTGCCAGCAGTAGGGACAGGGGCGACGAGCAGTACTTC. Residues: CASSRDRGDEQYF. Using reference TRBV2 and TRBJ2-7 for the parts outside the CDR3, the full variable domain is EPEVTQTPSHQVTQMGQEVILRCVPISNHLYFYWYRQILGQKVEFLVSFYNNEISEKSEIFDDQFSVERPDGSNFTLKIRSTKLEDSAMYFCASSRDRGDEQYFGPGTRLTVT.

This chain connects TRBV18 to TRBJ1-3, with D uncertain. The CDR3 spans 15 residues. Per germline, CDR1 KGHSH and CDR2 LQKENI. With 3 bases removed from V and 0 bases from J, the gap between germline ends came to 9 bases. The CDR3 region has the DNA TGTGCCAGCTCACCTTATCAGAGCTCTGGAAACACCATATATTTT. As protein: CASSPYQSSGNTIYF.

This rearrangement joins TRBV30 to TRBJ1-6; D ambiguous. The CDR3 has 11 amino acids. The V gene lost 2 bases and the J gene lost 6 bases, with 2 bases spanning the gap. Germline loops: CDR1 GTSNPN, CDR2 SVGIG (reference sequence). The CDR3 DNA reads TGTGCCTGGAGTCGTAATTCACCCCTCCACTTT. This gives the protein CAWSRNSPLHF.

The rearrangement uses TRBV7-8 and TRBJ2-3, with 12 bases that match TRBD2. Germline V gene data show CDR1 as SGHVS and CDR2 as FQNEAQ. Trimming removed 5 bases from V and 7 bases from J; junction bases left unmatched: 4. The CDR3 loop spans 14 amino acids. The CDR3 loop reads CASSPTSGGNTQYF. CDR3 DNA sequence: TGTGCCAGCAGCCCTACTAGCGGGGGGAATACGCAGTATTTT.

The V call is TRBV6-6, the J call TRBJ1-2; 7 nucleotides match TRBD1. Per the germline V gene, CDR1 is MNHNY and CDR2 is SVGAGI (reference sequence). Trimming at V came to 5 bases and at J to 3 bases, leaving 6 bases not matched to a gene. CDR3 length: 14 residues. This CDR3 reads CASSQSTGDYGYTF. DNA for the CDR3: TGTGCCAGCAGTCAATCCACAGGGGACTATGGCTACACCTTC.

The chain uses TRBV5-1 and TRBJ1-5, with unresolved D. The CDR3 contains 13 residues. Germline CDR1 and CDR2: SGHRS and YFSETQ. The V end was cut by 0 bases, the J end by 2 bases, with 3 bases between. As DNA, the CDR3 is TGCGCCAGCAGCTTGGCAGGCAATCAGCCCCAGCATTTT. Its translation is CASSLAGNQPQHF.

The chain couples TRBV15 to TRBJ2-1; possibly TRBD2 for D (6 bases). Trimming took 2 bases from V and 8 from J, leaving 19 bases between them. Germline loops: CDR1 LNHNV, CDR2 YYDKDF (reference sequence). This CDR3 is built from 16 residues. The CDR3 DNA sequence: TGTGCCACCAGCAGATCCCGATCCACTAGCAAGGATGAGCAGTTCTTC. It encodes CATSRSRSTSKDEQFF.

The rearrangement links TRBV30 to TRBJ2-1, with D tentatively TRBD2 (5 bases). Trimming left V 0 bases short and J 1 base short, with 10 bases between. The germline V gene encodes CDR1 GTSNPN and CDR2 SVGIG (reference sequence). CDR3 length equals 15 residues. The DNA of the CDR3 is TGTGCCTGGAGTGTATGGTCGGGATCCTACAATGAGCAGTTCTTC. This translates into CAWSVWSGSYNEQFF. Full variable domain (missing parts from reference TRBV30 and TRBJ2-1): SQTIHQWPATLVQPVGSPLSLECTVEGTSNPNLYWYRQAAGRGLQLLFYSVGIGQISSEVPQNLSASRPQDRQFILSSKKLLLSDSGFYLCAWSVWSGSYNEQFFGPGTRLTVL.

This chain connects TRBV19 to TRBJ1-1; D might be TRBD1 (6 bases). V gave up 9 bases and J gave up 5 bases, with 22 bases separating them. The germline V gene has CDR1 LNHDA and CDR2 SQIVND (reference sequence). The CDR3 is 15 residues long. The CDR3 region is CASTPTDRWRTEAFF. DNA of the CDR3: TGTGCCAGCACTCCGACCGACAGGTGGAGGACTGAAGCTTTCTTT.

J is TRBJ2-1 and V is TRBV27, with TRBD1 matching over 9 bases. This CDR3 has 16 residues. Germline CDR1 MNHEY, CDR2 SMNVEV (reference sequence). V lost 7 bases and J lost 3; bases outside the gene matches: 10. This chain's CDR3 is CASTKGGTGYYNEQFF. For the CDR3, the DNA is TGTGCCAGCACCAAGGGAGGGACAGGGTACTACAATGAGCAGTTCTTC.

The chain recombines TRBV7-3 with TRBJ1-2; tentatively, D is TRBD1 (5 bases). This CDR3 region has 15 residues. With 2 bases removed from V and 6 bases from J, the gap between germline ends came to 16 bases. Per the germline V gene, CDR1 is SGHTA and CDR2 is FQGTGA. The CDR3 DNA reads as TGTGCCAGCAGCTTAGTCAATCCAGGGATGAATGGCTACACCTTC. Translated, it gives CASSLVNPGMNGYTF. Combining the CDR3 with reference TRBV7-3 and TRBJ1-2 gives the whole variable domain GAGVSQTPSNKVTEKGKYVELRCDPISGHTALYWYRQSLGQGPEFLIYFQGTGAADDSGLPNDRFFAVRPEGSVSTLKIQRTERGDSAVYLCASSLVNPGMNGYTFGSGTRLTVV.

This chain joins TRBV10-3 and TRBJ2-6; a weak D match, TRBD1 (6 bases). This CDR3 contains 17 residues. Germline V gives CDR1 ENHRY, CDR2 SYGVKD. V was cut by 2 bases and J by 2 bases, with 13 bases left in between. The CDR3 reads CAISEDRFSPGANVLTF. The DNA for the CDR3 is TGTGCCATCAGTGAGGACAGGTTCTCTCCTGGGGCCAACGTCCTGACTTTC.

The chain uses TRBV27 and TRBJ2-3; TRBD1 matches 7 bases. Trimming removed 2 bases from V and 0 bases from J; junction bases left unmatched: 5. This CDR3 comprises 16 residues. Germline V gene data show CDR1 as MNHEY and CDR2 as SMNVEV (reference sequence). The chain's CDR3 is CASSLRGTASTDTQYF. The CDR3 DNA reads TGTGCCAGCAGTTTAAGGGGGACAGCAAGCACAGATACGCAGTATTTT.

The chain employs TRBV6-5 and TRBJ2-2; D call uncertain. V lost 4 bases and J lost 7, with 7 bases in between. The CDR3 is 12 residues long. Germline loops: CDR1 MNHEY, CDR2 SVGAGI. The DNA for the CDR3 is TGTGCCAGCAGTTTCCAAGGCGGGGAGCTGTTTTTT. Protein product: CASSFQGGELFF.

On this clone: A junction boundary mismatches the germline segment, possibly from a read error. The chain combines TRBV7-7 with TRBJ2-1; D may correspond to TRBD1 or TRBD2 (5 bases each). This CDR3 spans 13 amino acids. Germline CDR1 is SSHAT and CDR2 is FNYEAQ (reference sequence). As DNA, the CDR3 is TGTGCTAGCAGCTTAGGGATTGGGACTGAGCAGTTCTTC. It codes for CASSLGIGTEQFF. Variable domain in full (rest from reference TRBV7-7 and TRBJ2-1): GAGVSQSPRYKVTKRGQDVTLRCDPISSHATLYWYQQALGQGPEFLTYFNYEAQPDKSGLPSDRFSAERPEGSISTLTIQRTEQRDSAMYRCASSLGIGTEQFFGPGTRLTVL.

This chain connects TRBV5-8 to TRBJ1-4; D not certain. Germline CDR1 is SGHTS and CDR2 is YDEGEE. The CDR3 contains 15 residues. Trimming pared 4 bases from V and 0 bases from J, leaving 10 bases between. The CDR3 DNA follows: TGTGCCAGCAGCCATTTGACCGCAACTAATGAAAAACTGTTTTTT. The encoded protein is CASSHLTATNEKLFF.

The chain couples TRBV25-1 to TRBJ2-5; D remains unclear. The CDR3 totals 12 residues. The germline V gene has CDR1 MGHDK and CDR2 SYGVNS. Trimming pared 1 base from V and 7 bases from J, leaving 7 bases between. The CDR3 loop reads CASSESAGTQYF. The CDR3, as DNA: TGTGCCAGCAGTGAATCCGCCGGGACCCAGTACTTC.

This chain joins TRBV27 and TRBJ2-7, with D possibly being TRBD2 (5 bases). V was cut by 3 bases and J by 6 bases, with 15 bases left in between. CDR1 is MNHEY and CDR2 is SMNVEV in the germline V gene (reference sequence). CDR3 length: 14 residues. The CDR3 loop reads CASSFDEGSSEQYF. The CDR3 bases are TGTGCCAGCAGTTTTGATGAGGGATCGTCCGAGCAGTACTTC.

This clone has a single count. V is TRBV5-6 and J is TRBJ1-5; no reliable D call. CDR1 and CDR2 (germline): SGHDT, YYEEEE. V lost 2 bases and J 1 base, leaving 4 bases between the germline ends. The CDR3 runs 13 residues. The CDR3 DNA reads TGTGCCAGCAGCTTATCCAGCAATCAGCCCCAGCATTTT. This encodes CASSLSSNQPQHF. The full variable domain, completed using reference TRBV5-6 and TRBJ1-5, is DAGVTQSPTHLIKTRGQQVTLRCSPKSGHDTVSWYQQALGQGPQFIFQYYEEEERQRGNFPDRFSGHQFPNYSSELNVNALLLGDSALYLCASSLSSNQPQHFGDGTRLSIL.

This clone was seen once. The chain couples TRBV6-5 to TRBJ1-5, with TRBD1 matching over 9 bases. From germline, CDR1 is MNHEY and CDR2 SVGAGI. There are 15 residues in the CDR3. Trimming took 8 bases from V and 3 from J; bases not matched to a gene: 8. The CDR3 DNA follows: TGTGCCAGCTCAAGGACAGGGGTGGACAATCAGCCCCAGCATTTT. It is translated as CASSRTGVDNQPQHF.

The CDR3 DNA reads as TGTGCCAGCAGCGGACAGCGGGGGGATCGTGAAAAACTGTTTTTT. Translation gives CASSGQRGDREKLFF. This chain connects TRBV5-8 to TRBJ1-4; D is perhaps TRBD1 (6 bases). CDR3 length equals 15 residues. In germline, CDR1 is SGHTS, CDR2 YDEGEE. V was pared by 4 bases and J by 7 bases, with 17 bases between.

The genes are TRBV28 and TRBJ1-4; TRBD1 matches at 7 bases. Germline CDR1 and CDR2: MDHEN and SYDVKM. V lost 1 base, J lost 6 bases, and 8 bases stayed unmatched. The CDR3 is 16 residues long. The chain's CDR3 is CASSLYTGTVDEKLFF. Here the CDR3 DNA reads TGTGCCAGCAGTTTATACACGGGGACAGTGGATGAAAAACTGTTTTTT.

This CDR3 is CASSPSGGATDTQYF. The CDR3 nucleotides are TGTGCCAGCAGCCCCAGCGGGGGGGCCACAGATACGCAGTATTTT. The chain combines TRBV9 with TRBJ2-3; 10 bases line up with TRBD2. The trim removed 4 bases at V and 2 bases at J, leaving 4 bases unmatched. The length of the CDR3 is 15 residues. Germline V gives CDR1 SGDLS, CDR2 YYNGEE.